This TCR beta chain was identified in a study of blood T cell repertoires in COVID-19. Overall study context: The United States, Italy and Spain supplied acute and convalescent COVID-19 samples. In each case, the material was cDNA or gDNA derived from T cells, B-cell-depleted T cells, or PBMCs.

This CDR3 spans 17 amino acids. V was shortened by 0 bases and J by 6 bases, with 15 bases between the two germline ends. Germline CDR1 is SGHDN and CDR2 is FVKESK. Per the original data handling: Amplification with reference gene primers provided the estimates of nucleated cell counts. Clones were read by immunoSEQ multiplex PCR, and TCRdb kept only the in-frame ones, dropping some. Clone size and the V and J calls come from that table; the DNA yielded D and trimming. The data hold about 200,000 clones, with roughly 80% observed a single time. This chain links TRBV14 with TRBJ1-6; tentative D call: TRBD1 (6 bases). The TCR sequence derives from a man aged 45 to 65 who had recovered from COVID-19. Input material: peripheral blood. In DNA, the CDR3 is TGTGCCAGCAGCCAAGATCTACGGCAGGGGCCTAATTCACCCCTCCACTTT. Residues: CASSQDLRQGPNSPLHF. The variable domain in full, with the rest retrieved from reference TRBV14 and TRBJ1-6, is EAGVTQFPSHSVIEKGQTVTLRCDPISGHDNLYWYRRVMGKEIKFLLHFVKESKQDESGMPNNRFLAERTGGTYSTLKVQPAELEDSGVYFCASSQDLRQGPNSPLHFGNGTRLTVT.